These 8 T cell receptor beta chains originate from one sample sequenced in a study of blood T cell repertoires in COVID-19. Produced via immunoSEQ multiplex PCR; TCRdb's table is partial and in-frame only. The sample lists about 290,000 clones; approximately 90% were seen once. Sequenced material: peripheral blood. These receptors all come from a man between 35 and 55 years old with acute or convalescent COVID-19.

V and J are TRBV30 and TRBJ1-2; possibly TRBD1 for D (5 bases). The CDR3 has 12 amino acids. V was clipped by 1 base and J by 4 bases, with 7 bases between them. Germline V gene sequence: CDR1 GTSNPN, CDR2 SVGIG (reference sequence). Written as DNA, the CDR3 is TGTGCCTGGAGTGCAGGGTTCTATGGCTACACCTTC. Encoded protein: CAWSAGFYGYTF.

For the CDR3, the DNA is TGTGCCAGCAGCTCCACGGGGAATCGAGAAAAACTGTTTTTT. It specifies CASSSTGNREKLFF. V gene TRBV11-2 combines with J gene TRBJ1-4, with D uncertain. V was cut by 4 bases and J by 8 bases, with 14 bases left in between. The CDR3 consists of 14 residues. Germline V CDR1 and CDR2: SGHAT, FQNNGV.

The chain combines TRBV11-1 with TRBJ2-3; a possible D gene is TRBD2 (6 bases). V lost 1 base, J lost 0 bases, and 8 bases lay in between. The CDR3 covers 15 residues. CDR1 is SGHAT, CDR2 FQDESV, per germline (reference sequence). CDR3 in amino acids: CASSLGGESTDTQYF. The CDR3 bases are TGTGCCAGCAGCTTAGGCGGGGAGAGCACAGATACGCAGTATTTT.

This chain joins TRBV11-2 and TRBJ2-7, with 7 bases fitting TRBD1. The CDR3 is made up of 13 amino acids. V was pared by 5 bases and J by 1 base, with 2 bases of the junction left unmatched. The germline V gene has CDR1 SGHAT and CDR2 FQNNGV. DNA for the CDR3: TGTGCCAGCAGCCCGGACAGGTCCTACGAGCAGTACTTC. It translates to CASSPDRSYEQYF.

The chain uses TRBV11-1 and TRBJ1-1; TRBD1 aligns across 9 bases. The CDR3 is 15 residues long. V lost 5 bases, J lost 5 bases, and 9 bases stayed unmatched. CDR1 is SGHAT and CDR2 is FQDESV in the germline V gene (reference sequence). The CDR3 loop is CASSPGQGERTEAFF. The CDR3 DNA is TGTGCCAGCAGCCCGGGACAGGGTGAGAGAACTGAAGCTTTCTTT.

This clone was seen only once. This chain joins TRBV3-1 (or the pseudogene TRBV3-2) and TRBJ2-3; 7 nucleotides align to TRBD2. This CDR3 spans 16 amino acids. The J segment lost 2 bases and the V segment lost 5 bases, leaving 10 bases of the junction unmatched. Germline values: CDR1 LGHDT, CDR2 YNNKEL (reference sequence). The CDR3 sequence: CASSTQTSPYTDTQYF. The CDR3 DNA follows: TGTGCCAGCAGCACACAGACTAGCCCTTACACAGATACGCAGTATTTT.

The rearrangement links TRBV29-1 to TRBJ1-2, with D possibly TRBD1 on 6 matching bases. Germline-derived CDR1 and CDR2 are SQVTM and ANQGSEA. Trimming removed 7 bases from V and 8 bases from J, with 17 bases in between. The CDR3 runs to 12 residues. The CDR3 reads CSGFTGFEGYTF. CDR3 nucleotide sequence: TGCAGCGGATTTACAGGGTTCGAGGGCTACACCTTC.

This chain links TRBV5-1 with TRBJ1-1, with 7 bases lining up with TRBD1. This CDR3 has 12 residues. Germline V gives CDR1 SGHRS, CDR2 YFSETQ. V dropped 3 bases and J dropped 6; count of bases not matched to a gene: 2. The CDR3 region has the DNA TGCGCCAGCAGCTCCGGGACAGCTGAAGCTTTCTTT. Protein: CASSSGTAEAFF.